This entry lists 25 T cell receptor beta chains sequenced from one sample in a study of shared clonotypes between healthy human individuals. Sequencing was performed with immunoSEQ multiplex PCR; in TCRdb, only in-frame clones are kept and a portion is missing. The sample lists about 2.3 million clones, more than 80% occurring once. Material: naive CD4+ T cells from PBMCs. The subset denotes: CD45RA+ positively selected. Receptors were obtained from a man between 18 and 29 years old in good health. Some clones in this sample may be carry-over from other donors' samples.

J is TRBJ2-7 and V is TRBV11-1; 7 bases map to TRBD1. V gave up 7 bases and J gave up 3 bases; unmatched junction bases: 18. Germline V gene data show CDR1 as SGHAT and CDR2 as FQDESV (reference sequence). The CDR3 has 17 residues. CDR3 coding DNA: TGTGCCAGCAAAGGTAACTCCGCCGGGACAGATTACTACGAGCAGTACTTC. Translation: CASKGNSAGTDYYEQYF.

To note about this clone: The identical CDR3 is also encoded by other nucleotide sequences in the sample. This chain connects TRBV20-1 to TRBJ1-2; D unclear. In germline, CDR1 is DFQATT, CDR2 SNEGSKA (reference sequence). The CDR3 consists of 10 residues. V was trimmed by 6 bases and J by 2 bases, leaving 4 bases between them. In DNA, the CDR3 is TGCAGTGCCGGGAACTATGGCTACACCTTC. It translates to CSAGNYGYTF.

The CDR3 reads CAWSVKQRTCTF. CDR3 in DNA: TGTGCCTGGAGTGTAAAACAGAGAACTTGCACCTTC. The V gene is TRBV30, the J gene TRBJ1-2, with D hard to call. Germline assignment: CDR1 GTSNPN and CDR2 SVGIG (reference sequence). The CDR3 consists of 12 residues. Trimming stripped 0 bases from V and 13 bases from J, with 15 bases between.

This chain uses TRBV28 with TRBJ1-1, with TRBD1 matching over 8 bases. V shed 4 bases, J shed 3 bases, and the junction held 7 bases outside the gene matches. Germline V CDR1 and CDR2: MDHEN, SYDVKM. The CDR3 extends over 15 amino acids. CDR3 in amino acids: CASSSTGVRDTEAFF. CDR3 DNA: TGTGCCAGCAGTTCGACAGGGGTACGGGACACTGAAGCTTTCTTT.

For the CDR3, the DNA is TGTGCCAGCAGCTTCGGGACTAGCGGGAGAGGTGGGCAGTTCTTC. It is translated as CASSFGTSGRGGQFF. The rearrangement links TRBV5-4 to TRBJ2-1; the match to TRBD2 covers 14 bases. Germline CDR1 SGHNT, CDR2 YYREEE (reference sequence). V was clipped by 2 bases and J by 12 bases; unmatched bases: 7. The CDR3 has 15 amino acids.

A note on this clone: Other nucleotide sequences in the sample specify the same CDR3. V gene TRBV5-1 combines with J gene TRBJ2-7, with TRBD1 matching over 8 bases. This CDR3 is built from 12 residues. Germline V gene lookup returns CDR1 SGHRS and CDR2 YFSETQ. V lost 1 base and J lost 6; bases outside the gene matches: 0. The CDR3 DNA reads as TGCGCCAGCAGCTTGACAGGGGGCGAGCAGTACTTC. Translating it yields CASSLTGGEQYF.

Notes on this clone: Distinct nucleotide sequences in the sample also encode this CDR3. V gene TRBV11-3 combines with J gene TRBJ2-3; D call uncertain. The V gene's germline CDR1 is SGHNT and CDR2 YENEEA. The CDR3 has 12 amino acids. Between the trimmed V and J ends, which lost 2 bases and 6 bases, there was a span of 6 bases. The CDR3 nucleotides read TGTGCCAGCAGCTTACTTCCGGATACGCAGTATTTT. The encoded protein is CASSLLPDTQYF.

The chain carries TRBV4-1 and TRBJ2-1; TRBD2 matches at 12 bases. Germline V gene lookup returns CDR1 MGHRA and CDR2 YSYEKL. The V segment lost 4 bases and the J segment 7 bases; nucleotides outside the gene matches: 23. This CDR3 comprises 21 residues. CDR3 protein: CASSRRGRWGLAGPQENEQFF. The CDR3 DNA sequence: TGCGCCAGCAGCCGAAGGGGGCGTTGGGGACTAGCGGGCCCTCAGGAGAATGAGCAGTTCTTC.

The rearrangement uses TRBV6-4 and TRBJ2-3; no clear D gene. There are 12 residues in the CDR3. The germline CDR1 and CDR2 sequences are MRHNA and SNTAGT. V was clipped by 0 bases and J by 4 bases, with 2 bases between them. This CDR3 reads CASSDSSDTQYF. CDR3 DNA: TGTGCCAGCAGTGACTCGTCAGATACGCAGTATTTT.

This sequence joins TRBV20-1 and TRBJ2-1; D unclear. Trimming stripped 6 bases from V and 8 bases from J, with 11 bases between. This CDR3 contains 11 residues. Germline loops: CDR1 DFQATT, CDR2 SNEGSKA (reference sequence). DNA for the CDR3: TGCAGTGCCCGGGCTACGTATGAGCAGTTCTTC. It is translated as CSARATYEQFF.

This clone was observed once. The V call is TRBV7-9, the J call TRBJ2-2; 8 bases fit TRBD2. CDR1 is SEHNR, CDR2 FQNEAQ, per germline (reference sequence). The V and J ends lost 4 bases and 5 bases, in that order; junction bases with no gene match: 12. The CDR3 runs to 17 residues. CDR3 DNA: TGTGCCAGCAGCTCCAATTTACTAGCGGCAAGTACCGGGGAGCTGTTTTTT. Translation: CASSSNLLAASTGELFF.

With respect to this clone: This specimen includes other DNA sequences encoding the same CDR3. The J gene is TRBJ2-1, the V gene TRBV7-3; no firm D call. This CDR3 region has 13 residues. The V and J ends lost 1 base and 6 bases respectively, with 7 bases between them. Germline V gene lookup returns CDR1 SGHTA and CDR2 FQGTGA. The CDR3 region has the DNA TGTGCCAGCAGCTTAATTCCCGGCAATGAGCAGTTCTTC. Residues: CASSLIPGNEQFF.

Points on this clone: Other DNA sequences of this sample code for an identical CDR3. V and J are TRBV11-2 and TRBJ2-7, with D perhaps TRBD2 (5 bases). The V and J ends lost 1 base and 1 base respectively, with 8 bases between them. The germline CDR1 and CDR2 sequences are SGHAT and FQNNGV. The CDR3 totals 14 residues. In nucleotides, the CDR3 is TGTGCCAGCAGCTTAGTGAGGGCGTCCTACGAGCAGTACTTC. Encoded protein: CASSLVRASYEQYF. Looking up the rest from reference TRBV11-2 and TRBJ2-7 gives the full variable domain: EAGVAQSPRYKIIEKRQSVAFWCNPISGHATLYWYQQILGQGPKLLIQFQNNGVVDDSQLPKDRFSAERLKGVDSTLKIQPAKLEDSAVYLCASSLVRASYEQYFGPGTRLTVT.

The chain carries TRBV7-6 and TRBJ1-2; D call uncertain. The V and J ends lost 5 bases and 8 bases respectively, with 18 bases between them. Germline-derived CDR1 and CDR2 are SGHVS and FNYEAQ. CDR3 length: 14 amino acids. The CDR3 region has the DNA TGTGCCAGCAGCCCCACTGCCAGGTTAGGGGGCTACACCTTC. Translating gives CASSPTARLGGYTF.

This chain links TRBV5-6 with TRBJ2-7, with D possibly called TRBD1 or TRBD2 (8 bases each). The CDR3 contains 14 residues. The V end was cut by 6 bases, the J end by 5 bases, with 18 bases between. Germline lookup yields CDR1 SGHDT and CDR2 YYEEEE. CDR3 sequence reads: CASNRGGQVHEQYF. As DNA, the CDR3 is TGTGCCAGCAACCGGGGGGGACAGGTCCACGAGCAGTACTTC.

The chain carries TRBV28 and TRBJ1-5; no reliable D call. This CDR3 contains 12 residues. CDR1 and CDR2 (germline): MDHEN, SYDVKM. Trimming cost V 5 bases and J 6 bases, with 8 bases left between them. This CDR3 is CASSPFVQPQHF. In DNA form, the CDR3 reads TGTGCCAGCAGTCCATTCGTTCAGCCCCAGCATTTT.

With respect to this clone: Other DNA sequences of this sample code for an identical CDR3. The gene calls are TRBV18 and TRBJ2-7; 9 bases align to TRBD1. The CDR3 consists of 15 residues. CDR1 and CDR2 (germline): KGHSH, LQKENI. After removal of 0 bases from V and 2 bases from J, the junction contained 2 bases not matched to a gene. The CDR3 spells CASSPPGQGPYEQYF. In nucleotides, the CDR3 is TGTGCCAGCTCACCACCGGGACAGGGCCCCTACGAGCAGTACTTC.

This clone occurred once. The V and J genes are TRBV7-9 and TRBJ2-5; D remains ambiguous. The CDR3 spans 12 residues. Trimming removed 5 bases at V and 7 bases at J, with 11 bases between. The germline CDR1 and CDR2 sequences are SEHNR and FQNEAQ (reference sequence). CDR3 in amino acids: CASSPGYGTQYF. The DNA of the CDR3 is TGTGCCAGCAGCCCCGGTTATGGGACCCAGTACTTC.

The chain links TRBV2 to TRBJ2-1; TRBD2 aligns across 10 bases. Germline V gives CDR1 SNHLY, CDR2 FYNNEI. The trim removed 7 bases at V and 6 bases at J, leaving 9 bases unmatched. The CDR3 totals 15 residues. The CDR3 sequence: CASNPQAGGSNEQFF. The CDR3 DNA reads TGTGCCAGCAACCCCCAAGCGGGAGGGTCCAATGAGCAGTTCTTC.

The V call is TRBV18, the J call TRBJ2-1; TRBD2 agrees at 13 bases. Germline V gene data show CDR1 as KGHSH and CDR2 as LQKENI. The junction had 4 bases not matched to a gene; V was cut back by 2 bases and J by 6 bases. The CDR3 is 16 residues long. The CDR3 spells CASSPWTSGSINEQFF. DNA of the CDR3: TGTGCCAGCTCACCATGGACTAGCGGGAGTATCAATGAGCAGTTCTTC.

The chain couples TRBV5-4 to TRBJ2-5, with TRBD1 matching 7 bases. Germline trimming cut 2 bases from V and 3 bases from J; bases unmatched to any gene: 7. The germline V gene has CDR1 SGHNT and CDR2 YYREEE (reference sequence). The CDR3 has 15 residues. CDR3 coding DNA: TGTGCCAGCAGCTTTATCGTGGGACAGAAAGAGACCCAGTACTTC. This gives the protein CASSFIVGQKETQYF.

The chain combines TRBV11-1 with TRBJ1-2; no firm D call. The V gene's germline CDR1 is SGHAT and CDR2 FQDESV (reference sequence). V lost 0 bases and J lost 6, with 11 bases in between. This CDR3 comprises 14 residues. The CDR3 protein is CASSLAPSTHGYTF. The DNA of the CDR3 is TGTGCCAGCAGCTTAGCGCCGTCGACTCATGGCTACACCTTC.

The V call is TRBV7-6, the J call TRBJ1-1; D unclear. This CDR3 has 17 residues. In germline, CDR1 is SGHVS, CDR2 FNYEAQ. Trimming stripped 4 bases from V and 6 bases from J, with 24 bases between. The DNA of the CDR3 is TGTGCCAGCAGCTCGATGGCGCAGGTGCCATTAGGCTCTGAAGCTTTCTTT. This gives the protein CASSSMAQVPLGSEAFF.

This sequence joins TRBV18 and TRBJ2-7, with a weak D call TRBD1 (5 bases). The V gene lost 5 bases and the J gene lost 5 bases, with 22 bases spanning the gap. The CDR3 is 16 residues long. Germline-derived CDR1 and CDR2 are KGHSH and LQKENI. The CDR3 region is CASSAITGAFKDEQYF. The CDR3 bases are TGTGCCAGCTCAGCTATTACAGGCGCTTTTAAGGACGAGCAGTACTTC.

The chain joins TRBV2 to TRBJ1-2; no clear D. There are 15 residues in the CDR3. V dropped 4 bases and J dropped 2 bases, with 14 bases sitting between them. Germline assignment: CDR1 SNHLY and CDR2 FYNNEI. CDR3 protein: CASSVEAGPNYGYTF. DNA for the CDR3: TGTGCCAGCAGTGTCGAGGCAGGACCCAACTATGGCTACACCTTC. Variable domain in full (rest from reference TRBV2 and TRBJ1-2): EPEVTQTPSHQVTQMGQEVILRCVPISNHLYFYWYRQILGQKVEFLVSFYNNEISEKSEIFDDQFSVERPDGSNFTLKIRSTKLEDSAMYFCASSVEAGPNYGYTFGSGTRLTVV.